The 4 T cell receptor beta chains listed next were all sequenced from one sample in a study of naive and memory T cell subsets. The beta constant-region primer was an equimolar mix of two oligonucleotides covering TRBC1 and TRBC2. The ligated cDNA underwent four PCR rounds using SP2 and nested alpha and beta constant-region primers. MiXCR, applied by TCRdb to the UMI-ligation and nested PCR reads, yields one record per CDR3 protein. Here the sample spans just over 80,000 distinct CDR3 sequences, 9% being singletons. Specimen: naive CD8+ T cells from blood. The receptors here all came from a human donor in good health.

Many counts were recorded for this clonotype. This sequence joins TRBV11-1 and TRBJ1-6; the D is unclear. CDR1 and CDR2 (germline): SGHAT, FQDESV (reference sequence). The V end was cut by 5 bases, the J end by 7 bases, with 15 bases between. The CDR3 runs to 15 residues. CDR3 in DNA: TGTGCCAGCAGCAACACCGGGTCAGCGAATTCACCCCTCCACTTT. It translates to CASSNTGSANSPLHF.

This rearrangement joins TRBV27 to TRBJ2-1; a possible D gene is TRBD2 (5 bases). V lost 3 bases to trimming and J lost 6 bases, with 15 bases between them. The length of the CDR3 is 15 residues. In germline, CDR1 is MNHEY, CDR2 SMNVEV (reference sequence). The DNA of the CDR3 is TGTGCCAGCAGTTTGGCGGGCCCCCGGGGCAATGAGCAGTTCTTC. This codes for CASSLAGPRGNEQFF.

This clonotype was observed a few times. The chain couples TRBV2 to TRBJ2-3; weak D call: TRBD1 (6 bases). Germline loops: CDR1 SNHLY, CDR2 FYNNEI. CDR3 length: 16 residues. Trimming left V 5 bases short and J 6 bases short, with 21 bases between. This CDR3 reads CASSRRQAHDWDTQYF. CDR3 nucleotide sequence: TGTGCCAGCAGTCGTCGACAGGCCCACGACTGGGATACGCAGTATTTT.

V and J are TRBV10-3 and TRBJ2-5; the D gene is possibly TRBD1 (6 bases). In germline, CDR1 is ENHRY, CDR2 SYGVKD. The CDR3 length is 15 residues. Trimming removed 5 bases at V and 5 bases at J, with 18 bases between. Here the CDR3 reads CAISTRDTPGETQYF. Here the CDR3 DNA reads TGTGCCATCAGTACTCGGGACACCCCAGGGGAGACCCAGTACTTC.